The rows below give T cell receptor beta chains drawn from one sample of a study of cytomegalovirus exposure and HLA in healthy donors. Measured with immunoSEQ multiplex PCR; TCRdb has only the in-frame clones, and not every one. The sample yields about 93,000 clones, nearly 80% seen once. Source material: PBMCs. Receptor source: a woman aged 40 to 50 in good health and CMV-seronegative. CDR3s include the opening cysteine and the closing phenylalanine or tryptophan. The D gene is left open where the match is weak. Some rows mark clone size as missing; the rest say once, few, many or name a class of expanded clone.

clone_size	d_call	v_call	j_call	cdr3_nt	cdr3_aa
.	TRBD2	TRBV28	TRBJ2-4	TGTGCCAGCAGTGCGGGACTAGCGGGAGTAGCCAAAAACATTCAGTACTTC	CASSAGLAGVAKNIQYF
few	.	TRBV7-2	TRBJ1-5	TGTGCCAGCACCGTCAGGTCGGGGAATCAGCCCCAGCATTTT	CASTVRSGNQPQHF
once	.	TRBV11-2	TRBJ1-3	TGTGCCAGCAGCTCGGCGGGTCGCTCTGGAAACACCATATATTTT	CASSSAGRSGNTIYF
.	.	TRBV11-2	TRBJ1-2	TGTGCCAGCAGCTTAGAATCATGTGGCTACACCTTC	CASSLESCGYTF
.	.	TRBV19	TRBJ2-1	TGTGCCAGTAAGCGGCGGGAAGATGAGCAGTTCTTC	CASKRREDEQFF
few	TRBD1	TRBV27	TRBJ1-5	TGTGCCAGCAGTGCCGGGACAGGGGGCAATCAGCCCCAGCATTTT	CASSAGTGGNQPQHF
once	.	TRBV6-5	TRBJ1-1	TGTGCCAGCAGACACACAGGCACTGAAGCTTTCTTT	CASRHTGTEAFF
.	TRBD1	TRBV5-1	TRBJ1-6	TGCGCCAGCAGCTTGACCACAGGGGATAGTAATTCACCCCTCCACTTT	CASSLTTGDSNSPLHF
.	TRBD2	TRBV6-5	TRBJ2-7	TGTGCCAGCAGTACCCGTAGCGGGATCCCCTACGAGCAGTACTTC	CASSTRSGIPYEQYF
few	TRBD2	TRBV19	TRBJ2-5	TGTGCCAGTAGTATTCTAGCGGGAGGGCAAGAGACCCAGTACTTC	CASSILAGGQETQYF